This is a list of T cell receptor beta chains from one sample in a study of early T cells in non-severe SARS-CoV-2 infection. Via MiXCR, TCRdb re-called the 5' RACE reads, giving one row per CDR3 protein. This sample carries tens of thousands of distinct CDR3 sequences, 5% to 6% of them seen once, and the ten largest clones take roughly 14%. This specimen consisted of whole blood, obtained at baseline. The receptors were gathered from an adult who was a healthcare worker with PCR-confirmed SARS-CoV-2 infection or an uninfected control (not recorded which). Both conserved end residues are part of each CDR3. D genes are given only for firm matches. Size values are once, few and many counts, or a class for expanded clones, and some rows have none.

d_gene	v_gene	abundance	j_gene	CDR3aa	CDR3nt
.	TRBV4-1	.	TRBJ2-7	CASSRGTYEQYF	TGCGCCAGCAGCCGCGGGACCTACGAGCAGTACTTC
.	TRBV4-3	few	TRBJ1-6	CASSQDVQSSYNSPLHF	TGCGCCAGCAGCCAAGATGTCCAGAGCTCCTATAATTCACCCCTCCACTTT
.	TRBV7-3	many	TRBJ1-1	CASSLGRNTEAFF	TGTGCCAGCAGCTTAGGGCGGAACACTGAAGCTTTCTTT
TRBD2	TRBV27	few	TRBJ2-1	CASTLSGTSGVNEQFF	TGTGCCAGCACCTTATCGGGGACTAGCGGGGTCAATGAGCAGTTCTTC
.	TRBV3-1	many	TRBJ2-3	CASSRPTVSSTDTQYF	TGTGCCAGCAGCCGGCCGACGGTCAGCAGCACAGATACGCAGTATTTT
TRBD2	TRBV4-3	many	TRBJ2-1	CASSTPGVAGVNEQFF	TGCGCCAGCAGCACCCCGGGGGTAGCGGGGGTCAATGAGCAGTTCTTC
TRBD2	TRBV30	few	TRBJ2-5	CAWSTGTSGVQETQYF	TGTGCCTGGAGTACGGGGACTAGCGGGGTCCAAGAGACCCAGTACTTC
TRBD1	TRBV24-1	few	TRBJ1-4	CATSDSGTGSEKLFF	TGTGCCACCAGTGATTCCGGGACAGGTAGTGAAAAACTGTTTTTT
TRBD1	TRBV4-3	few	TRBJ1-2	CASSHQGTGGNYGYTF	TGCGCCAGCAGCCATCAGGGGACAGGGGGTAACTATGGCTACACCTTC
.	TRBV6-6	many	TRBJ2-3	CASTMRGGRGDTQYF	TGTGCCAGCACCATGAGGGGGGGCCGGGGAGATACGCAGTATTTT
.	TRBV20-1	many	TRBJ2-3	CSASPGAPGDTQYF	TGCAGTGCTAGTCCGGGGGCCCCGGGAGATACGCAGTATTTT
.	TRBV7-2	.	TRBJ1-5	CASSLGPQAQHF	TGTGCCAGCAGCTTAGGACCGCAAGCCCAGCATTTT
.	TRBV24-1	many	TRBJ2-2	CATGPSLSNTGELFF	TGTGCCACCGGTCCGTCGCTCTCAAACACCGGGGAGCTGTTTTTT
.	TRBV7-8	few	TRBJ2-5	CASSLRLEAQYF	TGTGCCAGCAGCCTTAGACTAGAGGCCCAGTACTTC
.	TRBV12-3/TRBV12-4	many	TRBJ1-6	CASSVQGGSPLHF	TGTGCCAGCAGTGTACAGGGTGGTTCACCCCTCCACTTT
TRBD2	TRBV7-8	.	TRBJ2-3	CASRKLTSGGGDTQYF	TGTGCCAGCAGGAAACTGACTAGCGGGGGAGGGGATACGCAGTATTTT
TRBD1	TRBV7-9	many	TRBJ2-7	CASSLTGDEQYF	TGTGCCAGCAGCTTAACAGGGGACGAGCAGTACTTC
TRBD1	TRBV10-3	few	TRBJ2-7	CAINRGTGGRTPSYEQYF	TGTGCCATCAATCGTGGGACAGGGGGCCGAACTCCCTCCTACGAGCAGTACTTC
.	TRBV7-2	.	TRBJ2-5	CASSGNEGGGETQYF	TGTGCCAGCAGCGGGAATGAGGGGGGCGGAGAGACCCAGTACTTC
.	TRBV7-2	many	TRBJ1-1	CASSKEQGSTEAFF	TGTGCCAGCAGTAAGGAGCAGGGGTCCACTGAAGCTTTCTTT
.	TRBV5-1	many	TRBJ2-7	CASSLDPARPYEQYF	TGCGCCAGCAGCTTGGACCCCGCCCGACCCTACGAGCAGTACTTC
TRBD1	TRBV11-1	many	TRBJ1-4	CASSSTDRGWRNEKLFF	TGTGCCAGCAGCTCTACGGACAGGGGCTGGAGGAATGAAAAACTGTTTTTT
.	TRBV24-1	many	TRBJ2-1	CATSDRTYYNEQFF	TGTGCCACCAGTGACAGGACATACTACAATGAGCAGTTCTTC
.	TRBV20-1	few	TRBJ2-1	CSARDLGTPSSYNEQFF	TGCAGTGCTAGAGATCTCGGGACACCGAGCTCCTACAATGAGCAGTTCTTC
TRBD2	TRBV2	many	TRBJ2-5	CASSEAYSGGSPETQYF	TGTGCCAGCAGTGAAGCATATAGCGGGGGTTCGCCGGAGACCCAGTACTTC
.	TRBV3-1	.	TRBJ1-1	CASSLLNTEAFF	TGTGCCAGCAGCCTCCTGAACACTGAAGCTTTCTTT
.	TRBV7-2	.	TRBJ1-6	CASSSREGGTSPLHF	TGTGCCAGCAGCAGCAGGGAGGGTGGCACTTCACCCCTCCACTTT
.	TRBV20-1	many	TRBJ2-3	CSARAGIGTDTQYF	TGCAGTGCTAGGGCGGGTATCGGCACAGATACGCAGTATTTT
.	TRBV29-1	many	TRBJ2-2	CSVDRMGTGELFF	TGCAGCGTTGACCGGATGGGAACCGGGGAGCTGTTTTTT
TRBD2	TRBV7-6	many	TRBJ2-2	CASSSIPGTSGTGELFF	TGTGCCAGCAGCTCTATCCCTGGGACTAGCGGGACCGGGGAGCTGTTTTTT
.	TRBV14	many	TRBJ1-1	CASSQVSAMNTEAFF	TGTGCCAGCAGCCAAGTCTCAGCCATGAACACTGAAGCTTTCTTT
.	TRBV13	many	TRBJ2-3	CASSLEQVDPDTQYF	TGTGCCAGCAGCTTAGAACAGGTAGACCCAGATACGCAGTATTTT
.	TRBV7-2	many	TRBJ1-5	CASSPRESTQPQHF	TGTGCCAGCAGCCCGAGGGAAAGCACACAGCCCCAGCATTTT
TRBD2	TRBV7-9	few	TRBJ2-1	CASSLNRRGVFF	TGTGCCAGCAGCTTAAATAGGCGGGGGGTTTTCTTC
.	TRBV5-1	.	TRBJ1-1	CASSNEAFTGPRNTEAFF	TGCGCCAGCAGCAACGAGGCGTTCACAGGACCCCGGAACACTGAAGCTTTCTTT
.	TRBV7-2	.	TRBJ2-1	CASSLDRGKVENEQFF	TGTGCCAGCAGCTTAGATCGAGGGAAGGTGGAAAATGAGCAGTTCTTC
.	TRBV12-3/TRBV12-4	many	TRBJ1-3	CASSLTGTGNTIYF	TGTGCCAGCAGTTTAACCGGGACTGGAAACACCATATATTTT
.	TRBV6-5	many	TRBJ1-2	CASSSPRRSLQGYTF	TGTGCCAGCAGTTCCCCTCGTCGGTCCCTTCAGGGCTACACCTTC
.	TRBV7-6	few	TRBJ1-1	CASSQDRNTEAFF	TGTGCCAGCAGCCAAGACAGGAACACTGAAGCTTTCTTT
.	TRBV20-1	medium-sized	TRBJ1-5	CSARAGGNQPQHF	TGCAGTGCTAGAGCAGGGGGCAATCAGCCCCAGCATTTT